Shown below are 18 T cell receptor beta chains from a single sample sequenced in a study of T cells in Graves' hyperthyroidism and ophthalmopathy (dated by TCRdb to about 2019). Receptor libraries were prepared by multiplex PCR. Sequencing relied on an Illumina HiSeq 2000. The TCR beta CDR3 regions were amplified from the RNA transcripts. A first-round RT-PCR of the TCR CDR3 used the HTBI primer set with the Qiagen OneStep RT-PCR kit. TCRdb reran the public reads through fastp at Q25 and MiXCR, keeping productive beta chains. Rows matching on CDR3 protein sequence are summarized as one entry with the most common DNA and genes. Present in this sample are roughly 720,000 distinct CDR3 sequences, around 15% of which were seen just once. 15% to 18% of the sample belongs to the ten largest clones. The sample consisted of blood. The source is a man aged 45-65 years with Graves' hyperthyroidism.

Regarding this clonotype: A much larger clone lies one base from this, so it may be a read error. The rearrangement joins TRBV24-1 to TRBJ2-7; TRBD2 matches 8 bases. The CDR3 length is 18 residues. Germline V gives CDR1 KGHDR, CDR2 SFDVKD. Germline trimming cut 4 bases from V and 2 bases from J; bases unmatched to any gene: 15. The CDR3 loop reads CATSEGISGKKGTYEQYF. Here the CDR3 DNA reads TGTGCCACCAGTGAGGGGATTAGCGGGAAAAAAGGCACCTACGAGCAGTACTTC.

The V gene is TRBV20-1, the J gene TRBJ2-7, with 11 bases that match TRBD2. V shed 1 base, J shed 7 bases, and the junction held 9 bases outside the gene matches. The CDR3 consists of 15 residues. Looked up from germline, CDR1 is DFQATT and CDR2 is SNEGSKA (reference sequence). As DNA, the CDR3 is TGCAGTGCTAGAGTTTTTAGCGGGAGGGCGGGGGAGCAGTACTTC. Its translation: CSARVFSGRAGEQYF.

This clonotype occurred a few times. The gene calls are TRBV28 and TRBJ1-2; 8 bases fit TRBD1. V dropped 6 bases and J dropped 1; count of bases not matched to a gene: 13. Germline V gene sequence: CDR1 MDHEN, CDR2 SYDVKM. The CDR3 sequence is 17 residues long. The CDR3 loop is CASSPPGRGLYNYGYTF. CDR3 DNA: TGTGCCAGCAGCCCCCCGGGCAGGGGGCTCTATAACTATGGCTACACCTTC.

This clonotype was found a few times. The chain couples TRBV6-1 to TRBJ2-7; D gene uncertain. Germline lookup yields CDR1 MNHNS and CDR2 SASEGT. This CDR3 spans 17 amino acids. The germline V and J ends were trimmed by 5 bases and 1 base, with 21 bases remaining between them. The CDR3 sequence: CASSYISGVPVSYEQYF. CDR3 DNA: TGTGCCAGCAGTTATATATCTGGGGTTCCTGTTTCCTACGAGCAGTACTTC.

This clonotype was counted ten times or more. This sequence joins TRBV28 and TRBJ1-6, with D uncertain. Trimming shortened V by 6 bases and J by 7 bases, and 10 bases separated the two germline ends. Germline V gives CDR1 MDHEN, CDR2 SYDVKM. The CDR3 has 13 amino acids. The DNA for the CDR3 is TGTGCCAGCAGCGACCACCCCAATTCACCCCTCCACTTT. Translation: CASSDHPNSPLHF. The whole variable domain, remainder taken from reference TRBV28 and TRBJ1-6, is DVKVTQSSRYLVKRTGEKVFLECVQDMDHENMFWYRQDPGLGLRLIYFSYDVKMKEKGDIPEGYSVSREKKERFSLILESASTNQTSMYLCASSDHPNSPLHFGNGTRLTVT.

This clonotype was seen more than once but under ten times. The gene calls are TRBV25-1 and TRBJ2-1; D uncertain. The CDR3 totals 15 residues. V dropped 3 bases and J dropped 0 bases, with 9 bases sitting between them. Germline CDR1 and CDR2: MGHDK and SYGVNS. The CDR3 spells CASSEVWDSYNEQFF. CDR3 bases: TGTGCCAGCAGTGAGGTTTGGGACTCCTACAATGAGCAGTTCTTC.

The chain couples TRBV5-6 to TRBJ2-7; unclear D gene. The CDR3 contains 15 residues. Looked up from germline, CDR1 is SGHDT and CDR2 is YYEEEE. Trimming pared 0 bases from V and 3 bases from J, leaving 13 bases between. The CDR3 bases are TGTGCCAGCAGCTTGGTAGGTAGTGTCGGCTACGAGCAGTACTTC. It encodes CASSLVGSVGYEQYF.

This clonotype was counted ten times or more. This chain connects TRBV18 to TRBJ1-1; no reliable D call. V was shortened by 3 bases and J by 4 bases, with 9 bases between the two germline ends. The CDR3 has 13 residues. The germline V gene has CDR1 KGHSH and CDR2 LQKENI. For the CDR3, the DNA is TGTGCCAGCTCACCGGAGGATGCCACTGAAGCTTTCTTT. This codes for CASSPEDATEAFF.

This clonotype was recorded a few times. This chain joins TRBV19 and TRBJ2-2; 7 nucleotides line up with TRBD1. CDR1 is LNHDA, CDR2 SQIVND, per germline (reference sequence). CDR3 length: 14 residues. Germline trimming cut 8 bases from V and 4 bases from J; bases unmatched to any gene: 7. The CDR3 sequence is CASVQGSGTGELFF. The CDR3 DNA follows: TGTGCCAGTGTACAGGGGTCGGGCACCGGGGAGCTGTTTTTT.

This clonotype showed up just a few times. The chain carries TRBV5-6 and TRBJ2-3, with a weak D call TRBD2 (6 bases). Trimming took 0 bases from V and 2 from J, leaving 13 bases between them. Germline loops: CDR1 SGHDT, CDR2 YYEEEE. This CDR3 has 16 amino acids. The CDR3 nucleotides are TGTGCCAGCAGCTTGGGGACTAACAGATACACAGATACGCAGTATTTT. Amino acids: CASSLGTNRYTDTQYF.

V is TRBV7-9 and J is TRBJ2-1; TRBD1 matches 10 bases. The V gene end was trimmed by 2 bases and the J gene end by 4 bases; junction bases not matched to a gene: 5. Germline V gene data show CDR1 as SEHNR and CDR2 as FQNEAQ (reference sequence). CDR3 length: 16 amino acids. The DNA for the CDR3 is TGTGCCAGCAGCTTAACACCGGGACAGGGGTACAATGAGCAGTTCTTC. This sequence encodes CASSLTPGQGYNEQFF.

This clonotype was recorded many times. Here the CDR3 reads CAWSSGGSTDTQYF. The CDR3 DNA follows: TGTGCCTGGAGTTCTGGCGGGAGCACAGATACGCAGTATTTT. The rearrangement joins TRBV30 to TRBJ2-3; maybe TRBD2 (5 bases). Germline V gene lookup returns CDR1 GTSNPN and CDR2 SVGIG (reference sequence). Trimming took off 2 bases at V and 0 bases at J, with 9 bases between the two ends. The CDR3 has 14 residues.

Ten or more counts support this clonotype. The rearrangement links TRBV28 to TRBJ1-1; TRBD1 agrees at 11 bases. The J segment lost 5 bases and the V segment lost 8 bases, leaving 10 bases of the junction unmatched. Germline CDR1 and CDR2: MDHEN and SYDVKM. The CDR3 is made up of 15 amino acids. The CDR3 DNA reads as TGTGCCAGCGGCACTACCGGGACAGGGGGGACTGAAGCTTTCTTT. It specifies CASGTTGTGGTEAFF. Drawing the rest from reference TRBV28 and TRBJ1-1, the complete variable domain is DVKVTQSSRYLVKRTGEKVFLECVQDMDHENMFWYRQDPGLGLRLIYFSYDVKMKEKGDIPEGYSVSREKKERFSLILESASTNQTSMYLCASGTTGTGGTEAFFGQGTRLTVV.

Comment on this clonotype: At one of its ends the junction is not consistent with the germline gene, which may arise from a read error. This chain links TRBV24-1 with TRBJ2-1, with 11 nucleotides matching TRBD2. This CDR3 has 16 amino acids. Germline V gene sequence: CDR1 KGHDR, CDR2 SFDVKD. The DNA for the CDR3 is TGTGCCACCAGTGACGCCGGGACTAGCGGCTACGATGAGCAGTTCTTC. It specifies CATSDAGTSGYDEQFF.

This clonotype showed up many times. The chain is built from TRBV5-1 and TRBJ1-1, with D maybe TRBD1 (5 bases). With 2 bases removed from V and 1 base from J, the gap between germline ends came to 12 bases. The CDR3 loop spans 15 amino acids. Germline CDR1 and CDR2: SGHRS and YFSETQ. For the CDR3, the DNA is TGCGCCAGCAGCTTATACTTCGGACAGAACACTGAAGCTTTCTTT. Its protein product is CASSLYFGQNTEAFF. Drawing the rest from reference TRBV5-1 and TRBJ1-1, the complete variable domain is KAGVTQTPRYLIKTRGQQVTLSCSPISGHRSVSWYQQTPGQGLQFLFEYFSETQRNKGNFPGRFSGRQFSNSRSEMNVSTLELGDSALYLCASSLYFGQNTEAFFGQGTRLTVV.

This clonotype was counted between two and nine times. The genes are TRBV6-1 and TRBJ1-1; 7 nucleotides match TRBD1. This CDR3 has 13 amino acids. Germline CDR1 and CDR2: MNHNS and SASEGT. The junction had 4 bases not matched to a gene; V was cut back by 6 bases and J by 3 bases. This CDR3 is CASRAQGDTEAFF. The CDR3 bases are TGTGCCAGCAGGGCCCAGGGGGACACTGAAGCTTTCTTT.

Ten or more counts support this clonotype. This chain uses TRBV10-3 with TRBJ1-2; tentative D call: TRBD1 (5 bases). This CDR3 has 13 amino acids. Per germline, CDR1 ENHRY and CDR2 SYGVKD. Deletions cut 10 bases from V and 4 bases from J, with 16 bases between. The CDR3 loop is CATTGQISYGYTF. As DNA, the CDR3 is TGTGCCACCACGGGGCAAATCAGCTATGGCTACACCTTC.

This clonotype was seen a few times. This chain links TRBV7-3 with TRBJ1-6, with TRBD1 matching 7 bases. Losses at the gene ends were 5 bases for V and 9 bases for J; bases not matched to a gene: 7. The CDR3 totals 14 residues. Germline V gene data show CDR1 as SGHTA and CDR2 as FQGTGA. In nucleotides, the CDR3 is TGTGCCAGCAGCGCCGGGACAGTAGCTTCACCCCTCCACTTT. Translating it yields CASSAGTVASPLHF.